The 30 T cell receptor beta chains given below trace back to one sample, sequenced in a study of cytotoxic CD8 clonotypes in ibrutinib-treated CLL. Generated by immunoSEQ multiplex PCR, the TCRdb table keeps only in-frame clones and is missing some. The sample shows 150,000 to 250,000 clones, around 72% of them seen only once. This specimen consisted of PBMCs, obtained after 24 months of ibrutinib treatment. These receptors were taken from a human donor with chronic lymphocytic leukemia.

The V and J genes are TRBV5-1 and TRBJ1-4, with D uncertain. CDR1 and CDR2 from the germline V gene are SGHRS and YFSETQ. CDR3 length equals 15 residues. The germline V and J ends were trimmed by 4 bases and 1 base, with 11 bases remaining between them. CDR3 nucleotide sequence: TGCGCCAGCAGCAGTACCCAAGGAACTAATGAAAAACTGTTTTTT. Its translation is CASSSTQGTNEKLFF. The whole variable domain, filled in from reference TRBV5-1 and TRBJ1-4, reads KAGVTQTPRYLIKTRGQQVTLSCSPISGHRSVSWYQQTPGQGLQFLFEYFSETQRNKGNFPGRFSGRQFSNSRSEMNVSTLELGDSALYLCASSSTQGTNEKLFFGSGTQLSVL.

This clone was recorded a few times. The chain has TRBV5-5 and TRBJ1-5, with 9 positions matching TRBD1. CDR1 is SGHKS, CDR2 YYEKEE, per germline (reference sequence). The ends lost 3 bases at V and 7 bases at J; junction bases unmatched: 11. The CDR3 has 16 amino acids. The CDR3 bases are TGTGCCAGCAGCTCTGTTCCGGGACAGGGTACACAGCCCCAGCATTTT. Translating gives CASSSVPGQGTQPQHF.

V and J are TRBV7-9 and TRBJ2-3; 7 bases fit TRBD1. This CDR3 comprises 14 residues. The V and J ends lost 8 bases and 2 bases, in that order; junction bases with no gene match: 7. Germline-derived CDR1 and CDR2 are SEHNR and FQNEAQ (reference sequence). The CDR3 DNA reads TGTGCCAGCCCAGACAGGGACAACACAGATACGCAGTATTTT. This encodes CASPDRDNTDTQYF.

The chain combines TRBV5-5 with TRBJ2-7; no clear D gene. Trimming pared 2 bases from V and 3 bases from J, leaving 15 bases between. The CDR3 extends over 15 amino acids. Looked up from germline, CDR1 is SGHKS and CDR2 is YYEKEE (reference sequence). The CDR3 spells CASSFPDRLGYEQYF. CDR3 DNA: TGTGCCAGCAGCTTCCCGGACCGGTTGGGCTACGAGCAGTACTTC. Full variable domain (remainder filled in from reference TRBV5-5 and TRBJ2-7): DAGVTQSPTHLIKTRGQQVTLRCSPISGHKSVSWYQQVLGQGPQFIFQYYEKEERGRGNFPDRFSARQFPNYSSELNVNALLLGDSALYLCASSFPDRLGYEQYFGPGTRLTVT.

V and J are TRBV10-3 and TRBJ2-7; D remains ambiguous. Trimming left V 0 bases short and J 2 bases short, with 8 bases between. The CDR3 loop spans 14 amino acids. Germline values: CDR1 ENHRY, CDR2 SYGVKD. Written as DNA, the CDR3 is TGTGCCATCAGTGAGTCTGGAGCAGCCTACGAGCAGTACTTC. This translates into CAISESGAAYEQYF.

V is TRBV19 and J is TRBJ1-2; D is unresolved. Trimming cost V 6 bases and J 7 bases, with 15 bases left between them. From germline, CDR1 is LNHDA and CDR2 SQIVND (reference sequence). CDR3 length: 13 residues. The CDR3: CASSPHVGLGYTF. CDR3 DNA sequence: TGTGCCAGTAGCCCTCATGTCGGGCTTGGCTACACCTTC.

The chain recombines TRBV27 with TRBJ1-1; TRBD1 matches at 8 bases. The CDR3 sequence is 13 residues long. V was pared by 4 bases and J by 5 bases, with 3 bases of the junction left unmatched. Germline values: CDR1 MNHEY, CDR2 SMNVEV (reference sequence). CDR3 in DNA: TGTGCCAGCAGTTACAGGGGGTTTACTGAAGCTTTCTTT. Its protein is CASSYRGFTEAFF.

The J gene is TRBJ1-1, the V gene TRBV6-5; no firm D call. The CDR3 is made up of 12 amino acids. Germline V gene lookup returns CDR1 MNHEY and CDR2 SVGAGI. Trimming removed 7 bases at V and 3 bases at J, with 9 bases between. The CDR3 protein is CASKRGDTEAFF. CDR3 nucleotides: TGTGCCAGCAAACGGGGAGACACTGAAGCTTTCTTT.

The chain employs TRBV19 and TRBJ2-3; 8 positions agree with TRBD2. With 6 bases clipped from V and 6 bases from J, the junction kept 11 bases outside the gene matches. The CDR3 consists of 15 residues. Germline-derived CDR1 and CDR2 are LNHDA and SQIVND (reference sequence). The CDR3 nucleotides read TGTGCCAGTAGCCCCAGGGTAGCGGGACGGGATACGCAGTATTTT. Protein sequence: CASSPRVAGRDTQYF. Full variable domain (missing parts from reference TRBV19 and TRBJ2-3): DGGITQSPKYLFRKEGQNVTLSCEQNLNHDAMYWYRQDPGQGLRLIYYSQIVNDFQKGDIAEGYSVSREKKESFPLTVTSAQKNPTAFYLCASSPRVAGRDTQYFGPGTRLTVL.

V usage is TRBV5-5 and J usage is TRBJ1-2; 9 nucleotides agree with TRBD1. CDR1 and CDR2 from the germline V gene are SGHKS and YYEKEE (reference sequence). The J segment lost 5 bases and the V segment lost 4 bases, leaving 9 bases of the junction unmatched. This CDR3 contains 15 residues. The CDR3: CASSQQGAPLYGYTF. CDR3 nucleotides: TGTGCCAGCAGCCAACAGGGGGCCCCTTTGTATGGCTACACCTTC.

The chain uses TRBV19 and TRBJ1-2; D is perhaps TRBD1 (6 bases). The CDR3 is made up of 13 amino acids. Germline V gives CDR1 LNHDA, CDR2 SQIVND (reference sequence). Trimming removed 3 bases from V and 7 bases from J, with 12 bases in between. Here the CDR3 DNA reads TGTGCCAGTAGTATCCCAGGGGTTAGTGGCTACACCTTC. Its translation is CASSIPGVSGYTF.

The chain combines TRBV7-9 with TRBJ2-7, with D possibly being TRBD2 (5 bases). The CDR3 consists of 14 residues. Trimming cost V 2 bases and J 3 bases, with 11 bases left between them. Per the germline V gene, CDR1 is SEHNR and CDR2 is FQNEAQ (reference sequence). In DNA, the CDR3 is TGTGCCAGCAGCTTATCCGGGGTGAGCTACGAGCAGTACTTC. Protein product: CASSLSGVSYEQYF.

The chain uses TRBV5-5 and TRBJ2-7, with D perhaps TRBD2 (5 bases). V lost 1 base and J 2 bases, leaving 7 bases between the germline ends. Germline CDR1 and CDR2: SGHKS and YYEKEE (reference sequence). The CDR3 consists of 13 residues. The DNA of the CDR3 is TGTGCCAGCAGCTTGTGGGGAGCCTACGAGCAGTACTTC. Its translation is CASSLWGAYEQYF.

This clone has just a few counts. This chain joins TRBV29-1 and TRBJ1-1; no definite D call. The V gene lost 4 bases and the J gene lost 1 base, with 13 bases spanning the gap. Germline CDR1 SQVTM, CDR2 ANQGSEA. This CDR3 has 14 residues. CDR3 sequence (DNA): TGCAGCGTTGGCGGGTCGTATTGGAACACTGAAGCTTTCTTT. It translates to CSVGGSYWNTEAFF.

The table lists this clone with a count of one. The rearrangement uses TRBV5-6 and TRBJ2-7; D ambiguous. The V gene's germline CDR1 is SGHDT and CDR2 YYEEEE. The CDR3 spans 12 residues. V was clipped by 3 bases and J by 1 base, with 5 bases between them. The CDR3 reads CASSSTSYEQYF. CDR3 sequence (DNA): TGTGCCAGCAGCTCCACATCCTACGAGCAGTACTTC.

The chain has TRBV11-2 and TRBJ2-7, with 7 nucleotides matching TRBD2. J gave up 5 bases and V 1 base, and 14 bases lay outside the gene matches. Germline V gene sequence: CDR1 SGHAT, CDR2 FQNNGV. This CDR3 is built from 17 residues. The CDR3 reads CASSLGTWRERNNEQYF. The DNA for the CDR3 is TGTGCCAGCAGCTTAGGTACGTGGCGGGAGCGTAACAACGAGCAGTACTTC.

This clone was counted between two and nine times. The chain carries TRBV11-2 and TRBJ1-1, with D unclear. The germline CDR1 and CDR2 sequences are SGHAT and FQNNGV. V was shortened by 7 bases and J by 7 bases, with 10 bases between the two germline ends. The CDR3 contains 11 residues. This CDR3 reads CASKSGSEAFF. Written as DNA, the CDR3 is TGTGCCAGCAAGAGCGGGAGTGAAGCTTTCTTT. The complete variable domain, with remaining parts taken from reference TRBV11-2 and TRBJ1-1, reads EAGVAQSPRYKIIEKRQSVAFWCNPISGHATLYWYQQILGQGPKLLIQFQNNGVVDDSQLPKDRFSAERLKGVDSTLKIQPAKLEDSAVYLCASKSGSEAFFGQGTRLTVV.

This clone has just one count. The V and J genes are TRBV7-6 and TRBJ2-5; 8 positions match TRBD2. V gave up 3 bases and J gave up 5 bases; unmatched junction bases: 5. Germline V gene data show CDR1 as SGHVS and CDR2 as FNYEAQ. CDR3 length equals 14 residues. The CDR3 sequence is CASSFSGSLETQYF. The CDR3 DNA reads TGTGCCAGCAGCTTCAGCGGGAGTTTGGAGACCCAGTACTTC.

The chain joins TRBV7-7 to TRBJ2-2, with D unclear. The V gene lost 1 base and the J gene lost 7 bases, with 7 bases spanning the gap. The germline V gene has CDR1 SSHAT and CDR2 FNYEAQ (reference sequence). The CDR3 has 13 amino acids. The CDR3 sequence: CASSLDRSGELFF. CDR3 sequence (DNA): TGTGCCAGCAGCTTAGATCGGAGCGGGGAGCTGTTTTTT.

Only a few counts were recorded for this clone. This rearrangement joins TRBV29-1 to TRBJ1-1; weak D call: TRBD1 (5 bases). Germline CDR1 SQVTM, CDR2 ANQGSEA. CDR3 size: 13 residues. The ends were cut back, 0 bases at V and 8 bases at J, with 13 bases in the middle. CDR3 in amino acids: CSVEEGVRAEAFF. The DNA of the CDR3 is TGCAGCGTTGAAGAAGGGGTTCGGGCCGAAGCTTTCTTT.

This chain joins TRBV6-5 and TRBJ1-2; the D is unclear. Germline assignment: CDR1 MNHEY and CDR2 SVGAGI. Trimming removed 2 bases at V and 9 bases at J, with 10 bases between. This CDR3 comprises 12 residues. The CDR3, as DNA: TGTGCCAGCAGTTACGGGAAGGGTCGCTACACCTTC. It specifies CASSYGKGRYTF.

The chain is built from TRBV2 and TRBJ2-7, with 13 nucleotides matching TRBD2. The V and J ends lost 5 bases and 5 bases, in that order; junction bases with no gene match: 3. CDR3 length equals 14 residues. CDR1 and CDR2 from the germline V gene are SNHLY and FYNNEI. The CDR3 coding sequence is TGTGCCAGCAGTCCGGGACTAGCGGGACACGAGCAGTACTTC. As protein: CASSPGLAGHEQYF. Full variable domain (rest looked up from reference TRBV2 and TRBJ2-7): EPEVTQTPSHQVTQMGQEVILRCVPISNHLYFYWYRQILGQKVEFLVSFYNNEISEKSEIFDDQFSVERPDGSNFTLKIRSTKLEDSAMYFCASSPGLAGHEQYFGPGTRLTVT.

Comment on this clone: Within the sample, other DNA sequences also encode this same CDR3. This chain uses TRBV9 with TRBJ1-4; D ambiguous. Germline loops: CDR1 SGDLS, CDR2 YYNGEE. Trimming removed 0 bases at V and 5 bases at J, with 8 bases between. The CDR3 has 14 residues. CDR3 in amino acids: CASSVAGENEKLFF. The CDR3 nucleotides are TGTGCCAGCAGCGTAGCCGGCGAAAATGAAAAACTGTTTTTT.

This clone was recorded a few times. The chain recombines TRBV5-1 with TRBJ2-5; perhaps TRBD2 as D (6 bases). Trimming cost V 0 bases and J 3 bases, with 9 bases left between them. Germline loops: CDR1 SGHRS, CDR2 YFSETQ. The CDR3 is 14 residues long. CDR3 protein: CASSLAVAEETQYF. CDR3 DNA: TGCGCCAGCAGCTTGGCGGTAGCGGAAGAGACCCAGTACTTC.

Only a few counts were recorded for this clone. V is TRBV25-1 and J is TRBJ1-1, with D possibly matching TRBD1 (6 bases). Germline loops: CDR1 MGHDK, CDR2 SYGVNS. Trimming removed 6 bases at V and 11 bases at J, with 16 bases between. The CDR3 runs 12 residues. The CDR3 DNA reads TGTGCCAGCAGGGAGAGCGGGACAAATGCTTTCTTT. Its translation: CASRESGTNAFF.

V usage is TRBV9 and J usage is TRBJ1-4; no firm D call. V lost 0 bases and J lost 0, with 9 bases in between. Germline loops: CDR1 SGDLS, CDR2 YYNGEE. CDR3 length equals 16 residues. CDR3 coding DNA: TGTGCCAGCAGCGTAGGAGTTTCCTCAACTAATGAAAAACTGTTTTTT. It specifies CASSVGVSSTNEKLFF.

The V gene is TRBV5-1, the J gene TRBJ1-1; D is ambiguous. Trimming removed 4 bases from V and 1 base from J, with 8 bases in between. CDR1 SGHRS and CDR2 YFSETQ come from the germline V gene. This CDR3 contains 13 residues. For the CDR3, the DNA is TGCGCCAGCAGCCCGCTGGCGAACACTGAAGCTTTCTTT. Translating it yields CASSPLANTEAFF.

This clone has more than one count but fewer than ten. The chain is built from TRBV14 and TRBJ1-4, with D hard to call. Per germline, CDR1 SGHDN and CDR2 FVKESK. The V and J ends lost 4 bases and 5 bases respectively, with 8 bases between them. This CDR3 spans 13 amino acids. CDR3 loop: CASSLTINEKLFF. The CDR3 DNA reads TGTGCCAGCAGCCTTACGATCAATGAAAAACTGTTTTTT.

The V and J genes are TRBV2 and TRBJ2-1; possible D gene TRBD1, 5 bases. Germline CDR1 is SNHLY and CDR2 is FYNNEI. The CDR3 has 13 residues. Trimming removed 6 bases at V and 4 bases at J, with 10 bases between. Here the CDR3 reads CASSTGPYNEQFF. The CDR3 bases are TGTGCCAGCAGCACAGGCCCTTACAATGAGCAGTTCTTC.

This clone was counted between two and nine times. The chain joins TRBV6-1 to TRBJ2-7, with a tentative D call TRBD1 (5 bases). The germline gives CDR1 MNHNS, CDR2 SASEGT. The CDR3 is 12 amino acids. With 7 bases removed from V and 6 bases from J, the gap between germline ends came to 13 bases. The chain's CDR3 is CASKSVTAEQYF. The CDR3 bases are TGTGCCAGCAAGTCCGTGACAGCCGAGCAGTACTTC.